This T cell receptor beta chain appears in the sequencing data of a study of CD8 T cells in ankylosing spondylitis. Making the TCR beta libraries involved quantitative 5'-RACE with molecular barcodes. Using its own MiXCR run on the 5' RACE reads, TCRdb lists one record per CDR3 protein. The sample includes approximately 340,000 distinct CDR3 sequences, roughly 15% of them seen just once. Source material: blood, either unsorted or a sorted T cell fraction (not recorded which). This TCR was recovered from a male donor with ankylosing spondylitis or in good health (not recorded which).

CDR3: CACNSGGTEAFF. CDR3 bases: TGTGCCTGCAATTCCGGGGGCACTGAAGCTTTCTTT. The chain couples TRBV3-1 to TRBJ1-1; a weak D match, TRBD1 (5 bases). V lost 11 bases and J 4 bases, leaving 14 bases between the germline ends. There are 12 residues in the CDR3. From germline, CDR1 is LGHDT and CDR2 YNNKEL (reference sequence).